This record covers a single T cell receptor (beta chain). Original methodology: Estimated nucleated cell counts came from reference gene primer amplification. TCRdb's copy holds only in-frame clones and misses some; the assay was immunoSEQ multiplex PCR. The V and J calls and clone size were taken over from that table, and D and trimming were inferred from the DNA. The table lists roughly 250,000 clones, roughly 88% of them singletons. The data originate from a study of blood T cell repertoires in COVID-19. Study in general: The study drew acute and convalescent COVID-19 samples from the United States, Italy and Spain.

Researchers sorted participants into cohorts using their self-reported clinical history. What was sequenced was PBMCs or T cells enriched from blood (not recorded which). This TCR derives from a middle-aged woman with acute COVID-19.

The DNA for the CDR3 is TGTGCCAGCAGCAAAGGGGGACTAGCGGCCCAAGAGACCCAGTACTTC. Translated: CASSKGGLAAQETQYF. The chain has TRBV11-1 and TRBJ2-5; TRBD2 matches 11 bases. V lost 5 bases and J lost 1; bases outside the gene matches: 6. This CDR3 region has 16 residues. Germline V CDR1 and CDR2: SGHAT, FQDESV (reference sequence).